One T cell receptor (beta chain) is described in this entry. Antigen: not known. This record comes from a study of T cell responses to AZD1222 COVID-19 vaccine. Overall study results and limits: Reportedly, nearly half of unique spike TCRs recognized epitopes outside B.1.351/B.1.1.7 mutations.

Assay: immunoSEQ multiplex PCR; the TCRdb copy retains only in-frame clones and omits some. The sample lists about 120,000 clones, roughly 91% seen once, with about 4% in the top ten. In germline, CDR1 is LGHDT, CDR2 YNNKEL (reference sequence). The CDR3 contains 16 residues. The V end was cut by 1 base, the J end by 2 bases, with 15 bases between. V usage is TRBV3-1 (or the pseudogene TRBV3-2) and J usage is TRBJ2-7, with D perhaps TRBD2 (6 bases). The specimen comprised peripheral blood, sampled on day 0 of MenACWY control vaccination. The sequence derives from an adult in good health. The CDR3 is CASSQAPGLHTYEQYF. The CDR3 nucleotides are TGTGCCAGCAGCCAAGCCCCGGGACTTCATACCTACGAGCAGTACTTC.